These 3 T cell receptor beta chains came from one sample sequenced in a study of blood T cells in healthy people across ages. Using a J-beta primer mix together with a sample-barcoded 5' primer, a second PCR was run for about 7 to 12 cycles. TCRdb re-analysed the 5' RACE reads in MiXCR, keeping a single row per CDR3 protein. Here the sample spans approximately 2,000,000 distinct CDR3 sequences, about 39% being singletons. What was sequenced was blood. These receptor sequences come from a human donor in good health.

The chain recombines TRBV20-1 with TRBJ2-7; D unresolved. This CDR3 has 13 amino acids. Germline V gene sequence: CDR1 DFQATT, CDR2 SNEGSKA (reference sequence). V lost 0 bases to trimming and J lost 3 bases, with 9 bases between them. The CDR3 is CSARDGDRYEQYF. CDR3 nucleotides: TGCAGTGCTAGAGATGGTGACCGCTACGAGCAGTACTTC.

This clonotype has just a few counts. The genes are TRBV29-1 and TRBJ1-1; tentative D call: TRBD1 (6 bases). Germline CDR1 is SQVTM and CDR2 is ANQGSEA. Trimming pared 6 bases from V and 1 base from J, leaving 12 bases between. CDR3 length: 13 amino acids. DNA of the CDR3: TGCAGCGTGAGAGAGGACAGGAACACTGAAGCTTTCTTT. Amino acid sequence: CSVREDRNTEAFF.

The rearrangement uses TRBV20-1 and TRBJ1-1, with a possible D match to TRBD1 (5 bases). The CDR3 is 15 residues long. Between the trimmed V and J ends, which lost 0 bases and 1 base, there was a span of 12 bases. CDR1 and CDR2 (germline): DFQATT, SNEGSKA (reference sequence). DNA for the CDR3: TGCAGTGCTAGAGATCCCAGGGATCAGAACACTGAAGCTTTCTTT. Its protein product is CSARDPRDQNTEAFF.